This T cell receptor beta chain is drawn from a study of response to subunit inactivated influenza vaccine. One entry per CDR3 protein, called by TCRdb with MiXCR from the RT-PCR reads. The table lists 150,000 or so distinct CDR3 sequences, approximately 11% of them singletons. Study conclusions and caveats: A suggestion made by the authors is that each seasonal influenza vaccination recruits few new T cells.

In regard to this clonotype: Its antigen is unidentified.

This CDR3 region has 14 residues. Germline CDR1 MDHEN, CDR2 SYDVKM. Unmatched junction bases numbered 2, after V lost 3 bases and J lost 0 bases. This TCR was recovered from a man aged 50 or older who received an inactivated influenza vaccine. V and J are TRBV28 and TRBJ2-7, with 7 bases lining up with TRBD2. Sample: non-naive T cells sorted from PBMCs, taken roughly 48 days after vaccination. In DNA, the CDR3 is TGTGCCAGCAGTTTTCGGGGGGTCTCCTACGAGCAGTACTTC. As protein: CASSFRGVSYEQYF.